This T cell receptor (beta chain) was retrieved from a study of vaccination effects on CD4 cells after COVID-19. The V end was cut by 6 bases, the J end by 1 base, with 15 bases between. The length of the CDR3 is 15 residues. The V gene's germline CDR1 is SGHAT and CDR2 FQDESV (reference sequence). Study-wide findings and caveats: Late in the post-vaccination period, infection-induced and vaccine-induced clones underwent marked clonal contraction. The study found that only 1 of 255 vaccine-induced clones from healthy vaccinees cross-reacted with common cold coronaviruses. There were few convalescent patients in the study and no early post-infection timepoints.

Antigen-specific CD4+ T cells were first expanded with viral peptide pools by the ViraFEST assay and only then sequenced. Culture lasted under 13 days before CD4+ T cell isolation. Absence of prior SARS-CoV-2 infection characterized the vaccine recipients, who showed negative nucleocapsid antibodies. Comment on this clone: Its antigen is as yet unknown.

TCRdb keeps only in-frame clones here, not all; method: immunoSEQ multiplex PCR. Among tens of thousands of clones, around 72% were seen once, and the ten largest hold just under 20%. This receptor was obtained from a human donor who received a COVID-19 vaccine. Source: CD4+ T cells from PBMCs cultured with HCoV-NL63 spike peptides, taken before COVID-19 vaccination. The chain joins TRBV11-1 to TRBJ1-1; possibly TRBD1 for D (6 bases). CDR3 nucleotides: TGTGCCAGCAGTAGGGTCGGACAGCAGAACACTGAAGCTTTCTTT. Translating it yields CASSRVGQQNTEAFF.